This T cell receptor beta chain was recovered during a study of T cell responses to AZD1222 COVID-19 vaccine. Trimming took 6 bases from V and 6 from J; bases not matched to a gene: 7. CDR3 size: 13 residues. Germline CDR1 is SGHRS and CDR2 is YFSETQ. Study results and caveats: Nearly half of unique spike-specific TCRs reportedly avoided B.1.351 and B.1.1.7 mutated regions.

TCRdb's table, derived via immunoSEQ multiplex PCR, lists solely in-frame clones and lacks some. The data hold about 46,000 clones, with roughly 90% observed a single time. Details on this clone: Its specificity is unknown.

The chain is built from TRBV5-1 and TRBJ1-1, with 8 bases identical to TRBD1. This specimen was peripheral blood, taken 28 days after the second AZD1222 dose. The receptor was isolated from an adult who received the AZD1222 COVID-19 vaccine. The CDR3 sequence is CASTPDRGAEAFF. In DNA form, the CDR3 reads TGCGCCAGCACTCCCGACAGGGGCGCTGAAGCTTTCTTT.